The next 9 T cell receptor beta chains were all read from a single sample in a study of Ad26.COV2.S vaccination and SARS-CoV-2 variants. Assay used: immunoSEQ multiplex PCR; TCRdb lists only in-frame clones, some missing. The sample includes approximately 480,000 clones, 70% to 90% seen only once; the top ten take roughly 13%. Treatment given: around 19 received Ad26.COV2.S at low or high dose, single or two shots; about 5 received placebo; per-sample allocation not given. Following the first vaccine or placebo injection, samples were taken on day 63. Here the sequenced sample was peripheral blood, taken in a trial of Ad26.COV2.S vaccine versus placebo. These receptors were taken from a person between 18 and 59 years old who received the Ad26.COV2.S COVID-19 vaccine or a placebo.

The J gene is TRBJ1-5, the V gene TRBV28; 8 bases agree with TRBD1. The V segment lost 7 bases and the J segment 0 bases; nucleotides outside the gene matches: 17. The length of the CDR3 is 19 residues. Per germline, CDR1 MDHEN and CDR2 SYDVKM. The CDR3 sequence is CASNPNRGSKLYSNQPQHF. The CDR3 DNA reads TGTGCCAGCAACCCCAACAGGGGGTCCAAACTTTATAGCAATCAGCCCCAGCATTTT.

The V call is TRBV4-3, the J call TRBJ1-1, with D unclear. This CDR3 contains 15 residues. The germline CDR1 and CDR2 sequences are LGHNA and YSLEER. V dropped 0 bases and J dropped 2 bases, with 10 bases sitting between them. CDR3 in DNA: TGCGCCAGCAGCCAAGATTGGAGGGTAAACACTGAAGCTTTCTTT. Its protein product is CASSQDWRVNTEAFF.

This sequence joins TRBV12-3 or TRBV12-4 and TRBJ1-1; 7 nucleotides line up with TRBD1. CDR3 length: 13 amino acids. J was trimmed by 10 bases and V by 6 bases; bases with no gene match: 11. The chain's CDR3 is CASRGQDGLSAFF. CDR3 bases: TGTGCCAGCAGAGGACAGGATGGCCTTTCAGCTTTCTTT.

V and J are TRBV29-1 and TRBJ2-3; the D is unclear. Germline lookup yields CDR1 SQVTM and CDR2 ANQGSEA. The V and J ends lost 3 bases and 4 bases respectively, with 5 bases between them. The CDR3 loop spans 11 amino acids. The CDR3 coding sequence is TGCAGCGTTGAGCGCCCAGATACGCAGTATTTT. Amino acid sequence: CSVERPDTQYF.

This chain uses TRBV9 with TRBJ2-3; weak D call: TRBD1 (5 bases). Trimming removed 5 bases from V and 3 bases from J, with 19 bases in between. The CDR3 has 16 amino acids. In germline, CDR1 is SGDLS, CDR2 YYNGEE. The CDR3 protein is CASSFTTDKVTDTQYF. In nucleotides, the CDR3 is TGTGCCAGCAGTTTCACGACAGACAAGGTAACAGATACGCAGTATTTT. Filled out from reference TRBV9 and TRBJ2-3, the complete variable domain reads DSGVTQTPKHLITATGQRVTLRCSPRSGDLSVYWYQQSLDQGLQFLIQYYNGEERAKGNILERFSAQQFPDLHSELNLSSLELGDSALYFCASSFTTDKVTDTQYFGPGTRLTVL.

V and J are TRBV6-5 and TRBJ1-2, with TRBD1 identical over 7 bases. V gave up 9 bases and J gave up 8 bases; unmatched junction bases: 9. The CDR3 totals 12 residues. From germline, CDR1 is MNHEY and CDR2 SVGAGI. The CDR3 reads CARRTGSGGYTF. DNA for the CDR3: TGTGCCAGAAGGACAGGTTCGGGAGGCTACACCTTC.

The rearrangement joins TRBV5-6 to TRBJ2-5, with D perhaps matching TRBD2 (6 bases). The germline V and J ends were trimmed by 1 base and 1 base, with 14 bases remaining between them. CDR3 length equals 16 residues. CDR1 SGHDT and CDR2 YYEEEE come from the germline V gene. CDR3 in amino acids: CASSLWAGTLQETQYF. For the CDR3, the DNA is TGTGCCAGCAGCTTGTGGGCTGGGACTCTCCAAGAGACCCAGTACTTC.

This rearrangement joins TRBV30 to TRBJ1-1; tentative D call: TRBD1 (5 bases). With 2 bases removed from V and 4 bases from J, the gap between germline ends came to 14 bases. The CDR3 sequence is 14 residues long. Germline assignment: CDR1 GTSNPN and CDR2 SVGIG (reference sequence). CDR3 in amino acids: CAWSRRGRSTEAFF. The CDR3 DNA follows: TGTGCCTGGAGTCGGAGGGGCCGAAGCACTGAAGCTTTCTTT.

The chain employs TRBV19 and TRBJ2-1, with TRBD2 matching 13 bases. Germline values: CDR1 LNHDA, CDR2 SQIVND (reference sequence). Unmatched junction bases numbered 8, after V lost 4 bases and J lost 8 bases. This CDR3 spans 16 amino acids. The CDR3 region has the DNA TGTGCCAGTAGTAGGGAACTAGCGGGAGGGCCGGATGAGCAGTTCTTC. Amino acid sequence: CASSRELAGGPDEQFF.